Included here is one TCR beta chain sequence, with context. Its matching antigen is unknown. The sample comes from a study of cytomegalovirus exposure and HLA in healthy donors. About the study: Within an early data release were roughly 90 million unique TCRs drawn from HLA-typed donors.

13 Jbeta primers and 60 Vbeta primers were used for the PCR. Sequenced by immunoSEQ multiplex PCR; TCRdb stores in-frame clones only, minus some. The sample contains around 160,000 clones, around 70% of which appear only once. This CDR3 spans 13 amino acids. Germline V gives CDR1 SGHDT, CDR2 YYEEEE. V shed 4 bases and J 4 bases; nucleotides not matched to a gene: 4. Overall study findings and caveats: As was reported, the classifier diagnosed cytomegalovirus status with high specificity and sensitivity. Specific recognition of CMV antigens was confirmed in vitro for a few chains (all CMV-associated). In a later analysis, the majority of CMV-associated beta chains seemingly showed HLA restriction.

The source material was PBMCs. This TCR came from a man between 18 and 35 years old in good health and CMV-seropositive. V and J are TRBV5-6 and TRBJ1-2, with TRBD1 matching over 7 bases. The CDR3 nucleotides read TGTGCCAGCAGCCTGGGACAGACCTATGGCTACACCTTC. Translating it yields CASSLGQTYGYTF.